Given below is one T cell receptor (beta chain) in context. Its target is not known. The data are from a study of OX40 agonist ivuxolimab in advanced cancers. On the study more broadly: Patients' therapy was ivuxolimab, an antibody that acts as an agonist of OX40 (CD134). The study gave patients intravenous ivuxolimab at 0.01 to 10 mg/kg every 2 weeks. Study observations and caveats: Clonal expansion was among the lowest in partial responders at 0.1-3.0 mg/kg, especially CD8+.

Some clones are missing from TCRdb's copy, which holds only in-frame ones; the method was immunoSEQ multiplex PCR. The sample has some 45,000 clones, approximately 86% seen once. The source was CD4+ or CD8+ T cells sorted from blood, collected in a trial of the OX40 agonist ivuxolimab. The TCR sequence derives from an adult with an advanced solid tumor such as melanoma, head and neck, liver or kidney cancer.

The CDR3 spells CASSRQTTGFYGYTF. CDR3 bases: TGTGCCAGCAGTCGACAGACAACAGGATTCTATGGCTACACCTTC. V and J are TRBV6-5 and TRBJ1-2; a weak D match, TRBD1 (5 bases). The CDR3 consists of 15 residues. Trimming pared 5 bases from V and 4 bases from J, leaving 17 bases between. CDR1 MNHEY and CDR2 SVGAGI come from the germline V gene.